This T cell receptor beta chain was documented in a study of T cell repertoires in cytomegalovirus infection. The CDR3 extends over 17 amino acids. Trimming cost V 2 bases and J 4 bases; bases outside gene matches: 11. Germline V gene lookup returns CDR1 MRHNA and CDR2 SNTAGT. With respect to this clonotype: Its antigen is unknown.

Findings and caveats of the study: The study identified carriers of CMV plus the relevant HLA from cumulative public TCR beta family frequency. Predominance within the ex vivo response was attributable to HLA-C-restricted CMV-specific TCR beta clonotypes.

One entry per CDR3 protein, called by TCRdb with MiXCR from the reads. The table records about 160,000 distinct CDR3 sequences, roughly a sixth of them present only once. The chain recombines TRBV6-4 with TRBJ2-1; 7 bases map to TRBD2. The clonotype was recovered from a human donor in good health (CMV status not recorded). Some clones in this sample may be carry-over from other donors' samples. The sequenced material came from CD8+ T cells from PBMCs. CDR3: CASSDPKAGPPYNEQFF. CDR3 nucleotides: TGTGCCAGCAGTGACCCGAAAGCGGGGCCCCCGTACAATGAGCAGTTCTTC.